This TCR beta chain is from a study of cytomegalovirus exposure and HLA in healthy donors. Study-level findings and limits: Rare TCR sequences predominated, though certain public TCRs were found in many donors. High sensitivity and specificity were reportedly achieved when the classifier diagnosed cytomegalovirus status. Cytomegalovirus-associated status was assigned to fewer than 200 TCR beta chains.

The donors were members of the validation cohort comprising some 120 subjects, separate from the approximately 630-subject first cohort. Generated by immunoSEQ multiplex PCR, the TCRdb table keeps only in-frame clones and is missing some. The sample consists of around 200,000 clones, approximately 78% of them appearing once. As for this clone: Its antigen is not known.

The receptor comes from a woman younger than 45 in good health and CMV-seronegative. The sample was PBMCs.

The CDR3 protein is CASSGGGSPEQFF. CDR3 bases: TGTGCCAGCAGTGGGGGAGGGTCCCCTGAGCAGTTCTTC. V is TRBV6-1 and J is TRBJ2-1; 7 bases are shared with TRBD2. The J segment lost 9 bases and the V segment lost 4 bases, leaving 6 bases of the junction unmatched. The CDR3 length is 13 residues. Looked up from germline, CDR1 is MNHNS and CDR2 is SASEGT.